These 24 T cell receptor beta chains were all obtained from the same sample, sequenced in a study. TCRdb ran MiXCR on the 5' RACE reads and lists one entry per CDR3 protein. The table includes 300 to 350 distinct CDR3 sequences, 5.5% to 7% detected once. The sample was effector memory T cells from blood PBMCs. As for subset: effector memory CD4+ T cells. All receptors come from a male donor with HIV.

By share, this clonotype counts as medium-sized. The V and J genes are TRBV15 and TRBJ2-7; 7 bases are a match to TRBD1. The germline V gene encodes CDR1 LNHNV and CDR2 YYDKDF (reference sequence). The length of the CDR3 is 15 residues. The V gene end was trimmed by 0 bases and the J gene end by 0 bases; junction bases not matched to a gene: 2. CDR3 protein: CATSREGGASYEQYF. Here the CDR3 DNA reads TGTGCCACCAGCAGAGAAGGGGGCGCCTCCTACGAGCAGTACTTC.

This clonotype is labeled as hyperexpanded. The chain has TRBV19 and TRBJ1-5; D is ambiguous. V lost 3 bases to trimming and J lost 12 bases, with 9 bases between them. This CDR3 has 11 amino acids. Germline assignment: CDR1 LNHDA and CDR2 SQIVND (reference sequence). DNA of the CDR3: TGTGCCAGTAGTATCACCGGGAACCAGCATTTT. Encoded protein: CASSITGNQHF. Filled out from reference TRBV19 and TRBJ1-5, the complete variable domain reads DGGITQSPKYLFRKEGQNVTLSCEQNLNHDAMYWYRQDPGQGLRLIYYSQIVNDFQKGDIAEGYSVSREKKESFPLTVTSAQKNPTAFYLCASSITGNQHFGDGTRLSIL.

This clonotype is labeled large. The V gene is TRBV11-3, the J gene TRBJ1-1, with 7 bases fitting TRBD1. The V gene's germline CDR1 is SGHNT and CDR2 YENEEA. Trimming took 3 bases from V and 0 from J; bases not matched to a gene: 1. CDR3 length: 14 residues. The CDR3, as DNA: TGTGCCAGCAGCTTGGACAGGATGAACACTGAAGCTTTCTTT. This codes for CASSLDRMNTEAFF.

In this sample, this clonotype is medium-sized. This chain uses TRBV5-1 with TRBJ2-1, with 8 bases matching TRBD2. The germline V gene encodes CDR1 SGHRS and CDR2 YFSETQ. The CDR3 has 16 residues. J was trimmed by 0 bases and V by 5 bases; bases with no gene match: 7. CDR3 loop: CASREEAGVSYNEQFF. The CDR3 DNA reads TGCGCCAGCAGAGAGGAAGCGGGGGTCTCCTACAATGAGCAGTTCTTC. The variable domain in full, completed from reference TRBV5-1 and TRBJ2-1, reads KAGVTQTPRYLIKTRGQQVTLSCSPISGHRSVSWYQQTPGQGLQFLFEYFSETQRNKGNFPGRFSGRQFSNSRSEMNVSTLELGDSALYLCASREEAGVSYNEQFFGPGTRLTVL.

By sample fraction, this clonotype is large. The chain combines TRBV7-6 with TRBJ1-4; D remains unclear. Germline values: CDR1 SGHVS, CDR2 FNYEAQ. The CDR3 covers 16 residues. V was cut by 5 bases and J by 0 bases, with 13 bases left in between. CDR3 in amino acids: CASSLSGRATNEKLFF. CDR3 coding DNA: TGTGCCAGCAGCCTTAGTGGACGGGCAACTAATGAAAAACTGTTTTTT.

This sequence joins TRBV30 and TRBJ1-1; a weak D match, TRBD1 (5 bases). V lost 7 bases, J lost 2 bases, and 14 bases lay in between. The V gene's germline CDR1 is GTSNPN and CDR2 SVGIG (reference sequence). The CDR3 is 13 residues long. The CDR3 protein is CALSGGYNTEAFF. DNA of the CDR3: TGTGCCTTATCTGGGGGTTATAACACTGAAGCTTTCTTT.

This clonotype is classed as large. CDR3 region: CSVEFAGTQPQHF. The CDR3, as DNA: TGCAGCGTTGAATTCGCAGGGACTCAGCCCCAGCATTTT. This chain uses TRBV29-1 with TRBJ1-5; TRBD1 might be the D (5 bases). Trimming removed 2 bases from V and 6 bases from J, with 11 bases in between. CDR1 SQVTM and CDR2 ANQGSEA come from the germline V gene. The CDR3 has 13 residues.

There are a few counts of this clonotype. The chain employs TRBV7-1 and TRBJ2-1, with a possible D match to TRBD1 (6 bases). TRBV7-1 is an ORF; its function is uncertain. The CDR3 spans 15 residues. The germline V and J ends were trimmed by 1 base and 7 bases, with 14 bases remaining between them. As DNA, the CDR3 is TGTGCCAGCAGCTCAGAACAGGGATGGTGGAATGAGCAGTTCTTC. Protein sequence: CASSSEQGWWNEQFF.

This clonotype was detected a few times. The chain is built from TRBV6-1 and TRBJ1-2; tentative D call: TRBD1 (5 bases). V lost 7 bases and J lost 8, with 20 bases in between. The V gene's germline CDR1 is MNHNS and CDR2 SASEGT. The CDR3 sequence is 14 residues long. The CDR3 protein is CASTSGRGTNGYTF. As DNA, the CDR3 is TGTGCCAGCACGTCCGGGAGGGGAACGAACGGCTACACCTTC.

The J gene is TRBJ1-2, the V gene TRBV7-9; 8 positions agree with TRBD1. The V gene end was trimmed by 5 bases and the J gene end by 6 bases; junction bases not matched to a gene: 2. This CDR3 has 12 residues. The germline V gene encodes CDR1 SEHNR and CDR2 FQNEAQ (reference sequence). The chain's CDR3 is CASSVTGDGYTF. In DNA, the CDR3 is TGTGCCAGCAGCGTGACAGGGGATGGCTACACCTTC.

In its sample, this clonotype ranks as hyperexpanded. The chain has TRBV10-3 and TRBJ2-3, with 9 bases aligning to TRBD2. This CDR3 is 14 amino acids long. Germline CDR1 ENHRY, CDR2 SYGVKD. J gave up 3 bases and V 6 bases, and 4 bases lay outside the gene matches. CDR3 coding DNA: TGTGCCATCAGAGTAGCGGGGGAAACAGATACGCAGTATTTT. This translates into CAIRVAGETDTQYF.

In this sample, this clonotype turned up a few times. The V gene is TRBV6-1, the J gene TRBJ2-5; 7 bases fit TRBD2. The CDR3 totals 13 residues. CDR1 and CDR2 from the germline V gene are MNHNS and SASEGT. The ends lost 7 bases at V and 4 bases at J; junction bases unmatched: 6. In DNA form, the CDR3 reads TGTGCCAGCAACCGGGGGGTAGGAGAGACCCAGTACTTC. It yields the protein CASNRGVGETQYF.

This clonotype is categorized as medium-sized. The CDR3 region has the DNA TGTGCCAGCACCCCGGGGGGGGTTTTAAGTGAAGCTTTCTTT. As protein: CASTPGGVLSEAFF. The chain has TRBV25-1 and TRBJ1-1; D may be TRBD1 (5 bases). The CDR3 sequence is 14 residues long. Per the germline V gene, CDR1 is MGHDK and CDR2 is SYGVNS. V was cut by 7 bases and J by 7 bases, with 19 bases left in between.

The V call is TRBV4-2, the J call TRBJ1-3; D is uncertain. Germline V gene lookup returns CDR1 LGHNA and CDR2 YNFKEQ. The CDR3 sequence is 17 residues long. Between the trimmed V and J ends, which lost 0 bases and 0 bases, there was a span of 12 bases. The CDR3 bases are TGTGCCAGCAGCCAAGAAGGCCGGCTACTCTCTGGAAACACCATATATTTT. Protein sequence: CASSQEGRLLSGNTIYF.

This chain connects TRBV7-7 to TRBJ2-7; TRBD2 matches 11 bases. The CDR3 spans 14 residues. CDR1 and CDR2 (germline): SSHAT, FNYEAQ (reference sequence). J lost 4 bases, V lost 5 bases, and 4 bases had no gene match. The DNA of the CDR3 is TGTGCCAGCAGCCCAGGGACTAGCGGATACGAGCAGTACTTC. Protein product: CASSPGTSGYEQYF.

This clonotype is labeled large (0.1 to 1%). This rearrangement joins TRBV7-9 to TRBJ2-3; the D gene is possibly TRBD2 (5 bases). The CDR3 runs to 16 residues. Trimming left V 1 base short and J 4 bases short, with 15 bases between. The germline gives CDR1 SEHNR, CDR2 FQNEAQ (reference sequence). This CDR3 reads CASSLVTISDPDTQYF. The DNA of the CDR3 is TGTGCCAGCAGCTTAGTGACTATTAGCGACCCAGATACGCAGTATTTT.

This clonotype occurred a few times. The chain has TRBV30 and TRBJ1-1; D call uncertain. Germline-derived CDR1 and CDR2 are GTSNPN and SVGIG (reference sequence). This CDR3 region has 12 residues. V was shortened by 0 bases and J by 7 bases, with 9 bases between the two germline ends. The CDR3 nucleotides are TGTGCCTGGAGTGTAGAGCGGAATGAAGCTTTCTTT. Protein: CAWSVERNEAFF.

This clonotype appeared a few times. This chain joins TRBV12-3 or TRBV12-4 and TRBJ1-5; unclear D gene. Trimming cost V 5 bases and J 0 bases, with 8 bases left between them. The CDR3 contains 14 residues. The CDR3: CASSRAVSNQPQHF. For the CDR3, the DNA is TGTGCCAGCAGTAGGGCAGTTAGCAATCAGCCCCAGCATTTT.

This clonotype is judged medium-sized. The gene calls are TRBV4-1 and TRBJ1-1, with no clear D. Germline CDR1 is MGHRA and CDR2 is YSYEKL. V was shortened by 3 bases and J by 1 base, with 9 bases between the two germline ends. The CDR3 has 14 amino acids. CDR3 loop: CASSHTVPNTEAFF. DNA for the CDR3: TGCGCCAGCAGCCACACCGTACCGAACACTGAAGCTTTCTTT.

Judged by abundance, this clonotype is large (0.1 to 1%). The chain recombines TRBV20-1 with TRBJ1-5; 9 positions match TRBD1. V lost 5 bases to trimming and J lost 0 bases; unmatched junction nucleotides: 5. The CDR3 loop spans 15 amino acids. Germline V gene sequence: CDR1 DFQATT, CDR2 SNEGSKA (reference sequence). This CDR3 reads CSAGDREYSNQPQHF. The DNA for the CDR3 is TGCAGTGCTGGGGACAGGGAATATAGCAATCAGCCCCAGCATTTT.

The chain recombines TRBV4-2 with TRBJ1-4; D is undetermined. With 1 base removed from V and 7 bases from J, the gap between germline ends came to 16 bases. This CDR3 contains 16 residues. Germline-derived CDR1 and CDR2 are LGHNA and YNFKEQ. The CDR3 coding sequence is TGTGCCAGCAGCCAAGGTCTTAGGAGGGAGGGTGAAAAACTGTTTTTT. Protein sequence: CASSQGLRREGEKLFF.

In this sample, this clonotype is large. This CDR3 is CASSPVDRRNYEQYF. The CDR3 DNA follows: TGTGCCAGCTCACCAGTAGACAGGCGAAATTACGAGCAGTACTTC. The chain recombines TRBV18 with TRBJ2-7; possibly TRBD1 for D (6 bases). With 2 bases removed from V and 4 bases from J, the gap between germline ends came to 15 bases. CDR3 size: 15 residues. Germline CDR1 is KGHSH and CDR2 is LQKENI.

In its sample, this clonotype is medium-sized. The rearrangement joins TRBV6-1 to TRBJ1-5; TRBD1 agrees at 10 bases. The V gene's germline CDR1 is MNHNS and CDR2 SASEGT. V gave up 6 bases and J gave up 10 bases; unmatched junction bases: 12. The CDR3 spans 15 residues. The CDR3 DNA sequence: TGTGCCAGCAGCATGACAGGGGGCTATCGTGGTCCCCAGCATTTT. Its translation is CASSMTGGYRGPQHF.

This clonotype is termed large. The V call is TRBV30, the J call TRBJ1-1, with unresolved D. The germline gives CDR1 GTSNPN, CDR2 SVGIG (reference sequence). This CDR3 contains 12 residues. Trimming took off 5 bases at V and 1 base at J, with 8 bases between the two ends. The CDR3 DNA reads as TGTGCCTGGGGGGAAACGAACACTGAAGCTTTCTTT. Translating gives CAWGETNTEAFF.